Following are 32 T cell receptor beta chains from one sample sequenced in a study of blood T cell repertoires in COVID-19. Method: immunoSEQ multiplex PCR; TCRdb's copy keeps in-frame clones and lacks some. The table has 200,000 or so clones, 80% to 85% seen once; the top ten hold about 5.7%. The specimen was peripheral blood. The receptors come from a woman aged 35 to 49 with acute or convalescent COVID-19.

The chain uses TRBV5-1 and TRBJ1-6; 7 bases map to TRBD1. Germline CDR1 is SGHRS and CDR2 is YFSETQ. The CDR3 is 14 residues long. V trimming: 0 bases; J trimming: 15 bases; junction bases outside the gene matches: 9. The DNA of the CDR3 is TGCGCCAGCAGCTTGGCAGGGGGGCCGAACAACCTCCACTTT. Its translation: CASSLAGGPNNLHF.

This chain joins TRBV19 and TRBJ1-2; D possibly corresponds to TRBD1 (6 bases). CDR3 length equals 15 residues. Germline CDR1 and CDR2: LNHDA and SQIVND (reference sequence). V lost 3 bases and J 1 base, leaving 12 bases between the germline ends. The CDR3: CASSMGTRGNYGYTF. The CDR3 nucleotides are TGTGCCAGTAGTATGGGGACAAGGGGTAACTATGGCTACACCTTC.

This clone was recorded a few times. This chain links TRBV5-1 with TRBJ1-5; D unclear. Trimming took 0 bases from V and 5 from J, leaving 12 bases between them. Looked up from germline, CDR1 is SGHRS and CDR2 is YFSETQ. The CDR3 covers 15 residues. The DNA for the CDR3 is TGCGCCAGCAGCTTGGGAGCAGCAGGCGATCAGCCCCAGCATTTT. The encoded protein is CASSLGAAGDQPQHF.

The rearrangement joins TRBV7-8 to TRBJ2-7; possible D gene TRBD1, 6 bases. Trimming took off 5 bases at V and 1 base at J, with 12 bases between the two ends. Germline-derived CDR1 and CDR2 are SGHVS and FQNEAQ. The CDR3 length is 14 residues. This CDR3 is CASSHPGTSYEQYF. As DNA, the CDR3 is TGTGCCAGCAGCCACCCCGGGACATCCTACGAGCAGTACTTC.

This clone occurred once. This sequence joins TRBV6-5 and TRBJ1-6; the match to TRBD1 covers 8 bases. Germline values: CDR1 MNHEY, CDR2 SVGAGI. This CDR3 has 14 amino acids. The ends lost 10 bases at V and 8 bases at J; junction bases unmatched: 10. CDR3 residues: CANSKGQGDSPLHF. CDR3 sequence (DNA): TGTGCCAACTCAAAAGGACAGGGTGATTCACCCCTCCACTTT.

The rearrangement uses TRBV5-6 and TRBJ1-1; D possibly corresponds to TRBD1 (5 bases). Trimming removed 1 base from V and 3 bases from J, with 7 bases in between. The germline V gene encodes CDR1 SGHDT and CDR2 YYEEEE. This CDR3 is built from 13 residues. CDR3 amino acids: CASSLRQYTEAFF. The CDR3 nucleotides are TGTGCCAGCAGCTTGAGACAGTACACTGAAGCTTTCTTT.

The rearrangement links TRBV28 to TRBJ2-7, with 8 nucleotides matching TRBD1. This CDR3 has 13 residues. Per the germline V gene, CDR1 is MDHEN and CDR2 is SYDVKM. Trimming took 6 bases from V and 2 from J; bases not matched to a gene: 3. The CDR3 here is CASSQGATYEQYF. CDR3 sequence (DNA): TGTGCCAGCAGCCAGGGGGCCACCTACGAGCAGTACTTC. The complete variable domain, with remaining parts taken from reference TRBV28 and TRBJ2-7, reads DVKVTQSSRYLVKRTGEKVFLECVQDMDHENMFWYRQDPGLGLRLIYFSYDVKMKEKGDIPEGYSVSREKKERFSLILESASTNQTSMYLCASSQGATYEQYFGPGTRLTVT.

The chain employs TRBV4-1 and TRBJ2-7; D possibly corresponds to TRBD1 (6 bases). Germline V gene lookup returns CDR1 MGHRA and CDR2 YSYEKL. The CDR3 is 17 amino acids. With 1 base removed from V and 3 bases from J, the gap between germline ends came to 19 bases. The CDR3 sequence: CASSQAQLQGYLYEQYF. DNA of the CDR3: TGCGCCAGCAGCCAAGCCCAATTGCAGGGGTACCTCTACGAGCAGTACTTC.

This clone was picked up a small number of times. The chain is built from TRBV7-6 and TRBJ1-2; 10 nucleotides line up with TRBD1. J gave up 7 bases and V 5 bases, and 10 bases lay outside the gene matches. The length of the CDR3 is 15 residues. Germline V gene data show CDR1 as SGHVS and CDR2 as FNYEAQ. CDR3: CASSPRQGATSGYTF. The CDR3 DNA is TGTGCCAGCAGCCCACGACAGGGGGCCACTAGTGGCTACACCTTC.

The V call is TRBV25-1, the J call TRBJ2-2; D might be TRBD2 (5 bases). Deletions cut 0 bases from V and 5 bases from J, with 7 bases between. Germline CDR1 is MGHDK and CDR2 is SYGVNS. This CDR3 region has 14 residues. CDR3 sequence reads: CASSEYEGTGELFF. CDR3 coding DNA: TGTGCCAGCAGTGAATATGAGGGTACCGGGGAGCTGTTTTTT.

The J gene is TRBJ2-5, the V gene TRBV7-6; a possible D gene is TRBD2 (5 bases). This CDR3 region has 13 residues. From germline, CDR1 is SGHVS and CDR2 FNYEAQ. V lost 5 bases and J 2 bases, leaving 9 bases between the germline ends. CDR3 region: CASSEGRQETQYF. CDR3 DNA: TGTGCCAGCAGCGAGGGCCGACAAGAGACCCAGTACTTC. The full variable domain, its missing parts supplied by reference TRBV7-6 and TRBJ2-5, is GAGVSQSPRYKVTKRGQDVALRCDPISGHVSLYWYRQALGQGPEFLTYFNYEAQQDKSGLPNDRFSAERPEGSISTLTIQRTEQRDSAMYRCASSEGRQETQYFGPGTRLLVL.

V gene TRBV5-6 combines with J gene TRBJ1-1; no reliable D call. V lost 0 bases, J lost 1 base, and 13 bases lay in between. Germline assignment: CDR1 SGHDT and CDR2 YYEEEE. CDR3 length: 16 amino acids. CDR3: CASSLVGKTGNTEAFF. In DNA, the CDR3 is TGTGCCAGCAGCTTGGTAGGTAAGACGGGGAACACTGAAGCTTTCTTT.

This chain connects TRBV6-6 to TRBJ1-1; D possibly corresponds to TRBD1 (5 bases). The CDR3 has 15 amino acids. Germline loops: CDR1 MNHNY, CDR2 SVGAGI (reference sequence). Trimming removed 2 bases from V and 5 bases from J, with 15 bases in between. CDR3 sequence: CASSYIGQGGTEAFF. The CDR3 nucleotides are TGTGCCAGCAGTTACATCGGGCAGGGTGGTACTGAAGCTTTCTTT.

The chain has TRBV9 and TRBJ2-7; a possible D gene is TRBD2 (6 bases). Trimming cost V 3 bases and J 3 bases, with 10 bases left between them. The CDR3 extends over 13 amino acids. Germline V lookup: CDR1 SGDLS, CDR2 YYNGEE. The CDR3 reads CASSAGLLYEQYF. In DNA form, the CDR3 reads TGTGCCAGCAGCGCGGGACTCCTCTACGAGCAGTACTTC.

The genes are TRBV4-1 and TRBJ2-5, with 12 bases lining up with TRBD2. V shed 4 bases, J shed 0 bases, and the junction held 6 bases outside the gene matches. The CDR3 runs 17 residues. In germline, CDR1 is MGHRA, CDR2 YSYEKL. The CDR3 here is CASSPTSGGPYQETQYF. The DNA for the CDR3 is TGCGCCAGCAGCCCTACTAGCGGGGGGCCGTACCAAGAGACCCAGTACTTC.

The chain joins TRBV25-1 to TRBJ2-3, with D unresolved. There are 13 residues in the CDR3. Germline V gene data show CDR1 as MGHDK and CDR2 as SYGVNS. V was cut by 1 base and J by 4 bases, with 6 bases left in between. In DNA, the CDR3 is TGTGCCAGCAGTGAATCGCGCCCAGATACGCAGTATTTT. Translated, it gives CASSESRPDTQYF.

V gene TRBV19 combines with J gene TRBJ1-5; tentatively, D is TRBD1 (5 bases). The V end lost 3 bases, the J end lost 5 bases, and 17 bases lay between the germline ends. The CDR3 extends over 16 amino acids. Germline CDR1 is LNHDA and CDR2 is SQIVND (reference sequence). The CDR3 DNA reads TGTGCCAGTAGTATCTCCCAAGCCTGGGGGGATCAGCCCCAGCATTTT. It yields the protein CASSISQAWGDQPQHF.

This rearrangement joins TRBV2 to TRBJ2-2; a possible D gene is TRBD1 (6 bases). The CDR3 runs to 13 residues. Trimming left V 7 bases short and J 10 bases short, with 16 bases between. Germline V CDR1 and CDR2: SNHLY, FYNNEI. CDR3 bases: TGTGCCAGCACCGATTGGACAGACCAGGAGCTGTTTTTT. This gives the protein CASTDWTDQELFF.

The genes are TRBV4-2 and TRBJ1-5, with no clear D. This CDR3 contains 13 residues. The germline CDR1 and CDR2 sequences are LGHNA and YNFKEQ. Trimming took off 3 bases at V and 6 bases at J, with 9 bases between the two ends. As DNA, the CDR3 is TGTGCCAGCAGCCATCTGTGGGCTCAGCCCCAGCATTTT. Amino acids: CASSHLWAQPQHF.

The sample holds a few counts of this clone. J is TRBJ2-5 and V is TRBV30, with a weak D call TRBD1 (6 bases). Germline V gene data show CDR1 as GTSNPN and CDR2 as SVGIG (reference sequence). The germline V and J ends were trimmed by 7 bases and 2 bases, with 11 bases remaining between them. This CDR3 comprises 12 residues. The CDR3 reads CAFYRAQETQYF. The CDR3 region has the DNA TGTGCCTTTTACAGGGCGCAAGAGACCCAGTACTTC.

The chain is built from TRBV7-2 and TRBJ2-4, with D maybe TRBD2 (5 bases). V was clipped by 1 base and J by 15 bases, with 13 bases between them. Germline-derived CDR1 and CDR2 are SGHTA and FQGNSA. There are 12 residues in the CDR3. The CDR3 sequence: CASSLGGSRRYF. Written as DNA, the CDR3 is TGTGCCAGCAGCTTAGGCGGGTCCCGCCGGTACTTC. The complete variable domain, with remaining parts taken from reference TRBV7-2 and TRBJ2-4, reads GAGVSQSPSNKVTEKGKDVELRCDPISGHTALYWYRQSLGQGLEFLIYFQGNSAPDKSGLPSDRFSAERTGGSVSTLTIQRTQQEDSAVYLCASSLGGSRRYFGAGTRLSVL.

This clone was recorded once. The chain recombines TRBV28 with TRBJ1-5; 10 bases are a match to TRBD1. The length of the CDR3 is 15 residues. CDR1 and CDR2 (germline): MDHEN, SYDVKM. J was trimmed by 4 bases and V by 8 bases; bases with no gene match: 8. The DNA of the CDR3 is TGTGCCAGCGGAAGGGACAGGGGATGGAATCAGCCCCAGCATTTT. Amino acids: CASGRDRGWNQPQHF.

The CDR3 loop is CASSYVEGGAETQYF. CDR3 bases: TGTGCCAGCAGTTACGTCGAGGGGGGGGCGGAGACCCAGTACTTC. V usage is TRBV6-5 and J usage is TRBJ2-5; perhaps TRBD2 as D (7 bases). The CDR3 sequence is 15 residues long. Germline V gene data show CDR1 as MNHEY and CDR2 as SVGAGI. V was pared by 2 bases and J by 5 bases, with 15 bases between.

The chain combines TRBV5-1 with TRBJ2-5, with a tentative D call TRBD2 (6 bases). The germline V and J ends were trimmed by 5 bases and 5 bases, with 13 bases remaining between them. CDR3 length equals 13 residues. The germline CDR1 and CDR2 sequences are SGHRS and YFSETQ. The CDR3, as DNA: TGCGCCAGCAGGCGGGGTTTCGGCGAGACCCAGTACTTC. Protein sequence: CASRRGFGETQYF.

The V gene is TRBV27, the J gene TRBJ1-3; maybe TRBD1 (5 bases). Germline CDR1 and CDR2: MNHEY and SMNVEV (reference sequence). The V gene lost 6 bases and the J gene lost 2 bases, with 20 bases spanning the gap. There are 17 residues in the CDR3. The CDR3 is CASSLQAPRGAGNTIYF. CDR3 DNA sequence: TGTGCCAGCAGCCTACAGGCACCGCGGGGGGCTGGAAACACCATATATTTT.

V usage is TRBV10-3 and J usage is TRBJ2-7; 10 bases map to TRBD2. The V gene end was trimmed by 10 bases and the J gene end by 7 bases; junction bases not matched to a gene: 10. The length of the CDR3 is 13 residues. Germline CDR1 reads ENHRY; CDR2 reads SYGVKD. The chain's CDR3 is CASTSGETWEQYF. CDR3 DNA sequence: TGTGCCAGTACTAGCGGGGAGACGTGGGAGCAGTACTTC.

This sequence joins TRBV6-5 and TRBJ1-2; weak D call: TRBD1 (6 bases). The V gene lost 6 bases and the J gene lost 4 bases, with 15 bases spanning the gap. The CDR3 is 14 residues long. In germline, CDR1 is MNHEY, CDR2 SVGAGI. The CDR3 coding sequence is TGTGCCAGCAGGAGTACAGGGTATGCCTATGGCTACACCTTC. Translated, it gives CASRSTGYAYGYTF.

The chain couples TRBV19 to TRBJ2-3; D not resolved. The CDR3 runs to 14 residues. Germline CDR1 reads LNHDA; CDR2 reads SQIVND (reference sequence). The ends were cut back, 0 bases at V and 3 bases at J, with 7 bases in the middle. CDR3 in DNA: TGTGCCAGTAGTATAGATACCGGGACAGATACGCAGTATTTT. This codes for CASSIDTGTDTQYF.

The CDR3 here is CASSSYRVRETQYF. The CDR3 DNA reads TGTGCCAGCAGCTCATACAGGGTGCGTGAGACCCAGTACTTC. The chain carries TRBV11-2 and TRBJ2-5; a possible D gene is TRBD1 (6 bases). The CDR3 totals 14 residues. Trimming cost V 4 bases and J 5 bases, with 14 bases left between them. The germline gives CDR1 SGHAT, CDR2 FQNNGV.

This chain connects TRBV27 to TRBJ2-7, with TRBD2 as a possible D gene (6 bases). Trimming cost V 10 bases and J 3 bases, with 13 bases left between them. CDR3 size: 12 residues. The germline CDR1 and CDR2 sequences are MNHEY and SMNVEV (reference sequence). The CDR3 nucleotides are TGTGCCACTCTGGGACTGAGCTACGAGCAGTACTTC. Its translation is CATLGLSYEQYF.

J is TRBJ2-2 and V is TRBV6-5, with D hard to call. Trimming cost V 5 bases and J 4 bases, with 8 bases left between them. Germline CDR1 is MNHEY and CDR2 is SVGAGI. The CDR3 has 13 amino acids. The CDR3, as DNA: TGTGCCAGCAGTACCCCAGTCACCGGGGAGCTGTTTTTT. As protein: CASSTPVTGELFF.

J is TRBJ2-7 and V is TRBV2, with 11 positions matching TRBD1. CDR1 is SNHLY and CDR2 is FYNNEI in the germline V gene. This CDR3 contains 13 residues. J was trimmed by 5 bases and V by 5 bases; bases with no gene match: 2. DNA of the CDR3: TGTGCCAGCAGTCTGGGACAGGGGGACGAGCAGTACTTC. Translating gives CASSLGQGDEQYF.